The 15 T cell receptor beta chains given below trace back to one sample, sequenced in a study of beta chain features in type 1 diabetes. Findings and limits, study-wide: A moderate, significant TCRB CDR3 shortening appeared in type 1 diabetes across four CD4+ subsets.

These receptors' antigens are unknown. Reverse transcription of all isolated RNA meant that expressed TCRB transcripts were sequenced. Libraries were prepared by immunoSEQ multiplex PCR; TCRdb keeps only in-frame clonotypes and omits some of them. This sample has around 690,000 clones, with approximately 13% found just once. The specimen sequenced was naive CD4+ T cells from blood. The receptors stem from a man aged 30-40 years with type 1 diabetes.

J is TRBJ1-6 and V is TRBV9, with D uncertain. Germline V gene data show CDR1 as SGDLS and CDR2 as YYNGEE. The CDR3 extends over 12 amino acids. V was shortened by 3 bases and J by 7 bases, with 5 bases between the two germline ends. This CDR3 reads CASSGLNSPLHF. The CDR3 DNA is TGTGCCAGCAGCGGGTTGAATTCACCCCTCCACTTT.

The genes are TRBV30 and TRBJ2-7; 8 nucleotides match TRBD1. J lost 3 bases, V lost 4 bases, and 2 bases had no gene match. Per germline, CDR1 GTSNPN and CDR2 SVGIG (reference sequence). The CDR3 has 12 residues. Here the CDR3 reads CAWTGGNYEQYF. Written as DNA, the CDR3 is TGTGCCTGGACAGGGGGCAACTACGAGCAGTACTTC. Looking up the rest from reference TRBV30 and TRBJ2-7 gives the full variable domain: SQTIHQWPATLVQPVGSPLSLECTVEGTSNPNLYWYRQAAGRGLQLLFYSVGIGQISSEVPQNLSASRPQDRQFILSSKKLLLSDSGFYLCAWTGGNYEQYFGPGTRLTVT.

V usage is TRBV7-9 and J usage is TRBJ1-1; D is unclear. Between the trimmed V and J ends, which lost 6 bases and 1 base, there was a span of 24 bases. The length of the CDR3 is 18 residues. Germline V gene data show CDR1 as SEHNR and CDR2 as FQNEAQ (reference sequence). The CDR3 sequence: CASSSIRLRSRENTEAFF. The CDR3, as DNA: TGTGCCAGCAGTTCCATCAGGTTGAGAAGTCGGGAGAACACTGAAGCTTTCTTT.

This clone has only a few counts. The chain joins TRBV18 to TRBJ2-1, with 9 bases fitting TRBD1. Germline values: CDR1 KGHSH, CDR2 LQKENI. The CDR3 extends over 15 amino acids. J was trimmed by 8 bases and V by 6 bases; bases with no gene match: 11. The CDR3 spells CASSQTGQGVYEQFF. DNA for the CDR3: TGTGCCAGCTCCCAGACGGGACAGGGTGTCTATGAGCAGTTCTTC. Using reference TRBV18 and TRBJ2-1 for the parts outside the CDR3, the full variable domain is NAGVMQNPRHLVRRRGQEARLRCSPMKGHSHVYWYRQLPEEGLKFMVYLQKENIIDESGMPKERFSAEFPKEGPSILRIQQVVRGDSAAYFCASSQTGQGVYEQFFGPGTRLTVL.

This clone was recorded a few times. The V call is TRBV2, the J call TRBJ1-2; 7 bases are a match to TRBD1. The CDR3 length is 15 residues. Germline-derived CDR1 and CDR2 are SNHLY and FYNNEI. V gave up 5 bases and J gave up 1 base; unmatched junction bases: 7. The CDR3 sequence is CASSPPGQHNYGYTF. The CDR3 nucleotides are TGTGCCAGCAGTCCTCCGGGACAGCATAACTATGGCTACACCTTC. The full variable domain, with the rest looked up from reference TRBV2 and TRBJ1-2, is EPEVTQTPSHQVTQMGQEVILRCVPISNHLYFYWYRQILGQKVEFLVSFYNNEISEKSEIFDDQFSVERPDGSNFTLKIRSTKLEDSAMYFCASSPPGQHNYGYTFGSGTRLTVV.

The rearrangement links TRBV2 to TRBJ2-7, with no clear D. V lost 2 bases and J 1 base, leaving 6 bases between the germline ends. Germline-derived CDR1 and CDR2 are SNHLY and FYNNEI. The CDR3 covers 13 residues. CDR3 region: CASSENGSYEQYF. The CDR3 nucleotides are TGTGCCAGCAGTGAAAACGGATCCTACGAGCAGTACTTC. Based on the CDR3 plus reference TRBV2 and TRBJ2-7, the full variable domain is EPEVTQTPSHQVTQMGQEVILRCVPISNHLYFYWYRQILGQKVEFLVSFYNNEISEKSEIFDDQFSVERPDGSNFTLKIRSTKLEDSAMYFCASSENGSYEQYFGPGTRLTVT.

The sample holds one count of this clone. V usage is TRBV2 and J usage is TRBJ1-4; possibly TRBD1 for D (5 bases). Trimming took 6 bases from V and 8 from J, leaving 13 bases between them. The CDR3 contains 13 residues. CDR1 is SNHLY and CDR2 is FYNNEI in the germline V gene. CDR3 residues: CASSIVRGEKLFF. The CDR3 DNA reads TGTGCCAGCAGCATAGTGAGGGGAGAAAAACTGTTTTTT.

This clone was counted a few times. The chain has TRBV5-1 and TRBJ2-5; D is unresolved. V was cut by 2 bases and J by 1 base, with 9 bases left in between. This CDR3 is 14 amino acids long. CDR1 and CDR2 from the germline V gene are SGHRS and YFSETQ. The CDR3: CASSFSSSQETQYF. The CDR3 coding sequence is TGCGCCAGCAGCTTTAGTTCCAGCCAAGAGACCCAGTACTTC.

The genes are TRBV11-3 and TRBJ1-2, with D unclear. Trimming stripped 5 bases from V and 7 bases from J, with 20 bases between. The germline gives CDR1 SGHNT, CDR2 YENEEA. There are 15 residues in the CDR3. DNA for the CDR3: TGTGCCAGCAGCCAACACCCAGGACGGACCTCTGGCTACACCTTC. It specifies CASSQHPGRTSGYTF.

This clone turned up a few times. This sample also contains other DNA sequences that code for the same CDR3. The chain employs TRBV2 and TRBJ2-7; D is ambiguous. The CDR3 loop spans 13 amino acids. CDR1 SNHLY and CDR2 FYNNEI come from the germline V gene. Trimming stripped 6 bases from V and 4 bases from J, with 13 bases between. The CDR3 here is CASSGQVPYEQYF. In DNA, the CDR3 is TGTGCCAGCAGCGGTCAGGTACCATACGAGCAGTACTTC. The whole variable domain, filled in from reference TRBV2 and TRBJ2-7, reads EPEVTQTPSHQVTQMGQEVILRCVPISNHLYFYWYRQILGQKVEFLVSFYNNEISEKSEIFDDQFSVERPDGSNFTLKIRSTKLEDSAMYFCASSGQVPYEQYFGPGTRLTVT.

V usage is TRBV28 and J usage is TRBJ1-4; D is ambiguous. This CDR3 contains 13 residues. Per the germline V gene, CDR1 is MDHEN and CDR2 is SYDVKM. V gave up 7 bases and J gave up 3 bases, with 9 bases separating them. The CDR3 loop reads CASNWAPNEKLFF. CDR3 in DNA: TGTGCCAGCAATTGGGCCCCTAATGAAAAACTGTTTTTT.

The table lists this clone with a few counts. This chain uses TRBV7-2 with TRBJ2-7; D is unclear. This CDR3 spans 12 amino acids. Deletions cut 4 bases from V and 4 bases from J, with 8 bases between. Per germline, CDR1 SGHTA and CDR2 FQGNSA. The CDR3 reads CASSSAGYEQYF. The CDR3 DNA follows: TGTGCCAGCAGCTCCGCCGGGTACGAGCAGTACTTC.

The rearrangement links TRBV14 to TRBJ2-2; 8 nucleotides match TRBD2. Germline-derived CDR1 and CDR2 are SGHDN and FVKESK. This CDR3 contains 15 residues. Trimming removed 1 base from V and 5 bases from J; junction bases left unmatched: 3. CDR3 bases: TGTGCCAGCAGCCAAGTCGGCGGGGGGACCGGGGAGCTGTTTTTT. Protein product: CASSQVGGGTGELFF.

With respect to this clone: The sample has other DNA sequences that encode this CDR3 too. The gene calls are TRBV7-2 and TRBJ2-3; D not resolved. Germline V CDR1 and CDR2: SGHTA, FQGNSA. The V and J ends lost 5 bases and 3 bases respectively, with 6 bases between them. CDR3 length: 12 amino acids. CDR3 loop: CASSPRTDTQYF. In nucleotides, the CDR3 is TGTGCCAGCAGCCCCCGAACAGATACGCAGTATTTT.

The V call is TRBV7-3, the J call TRBJ1-2; tentative D call: TRBD1 (6 bases). The length of the CDR3 is 14 residues. CDR1 SGHTA and CDR2 FQGTGA come from the germline V gene. The V gene lost 2 bases and the J gene lost 8 bases, with 15 bases spanning the gap. In nucleotides, the CDR3 is TGTGCCAGCAGCTTAGGGGACACGGCGGGAGGCTACACCTTC. This codes for CASSLGDTAGGYTF.